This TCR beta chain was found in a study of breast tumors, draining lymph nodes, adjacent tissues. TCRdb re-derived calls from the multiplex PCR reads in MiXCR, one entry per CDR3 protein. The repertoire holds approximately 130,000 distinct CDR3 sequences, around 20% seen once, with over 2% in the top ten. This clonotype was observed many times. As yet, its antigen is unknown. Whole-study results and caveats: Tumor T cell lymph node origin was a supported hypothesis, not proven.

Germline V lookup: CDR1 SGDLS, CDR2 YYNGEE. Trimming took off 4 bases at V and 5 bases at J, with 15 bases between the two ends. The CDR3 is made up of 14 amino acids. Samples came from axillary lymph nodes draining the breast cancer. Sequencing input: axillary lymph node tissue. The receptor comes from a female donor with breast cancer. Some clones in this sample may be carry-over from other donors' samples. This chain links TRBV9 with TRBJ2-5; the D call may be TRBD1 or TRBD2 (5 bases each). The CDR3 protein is CASSSPGTRETQYF. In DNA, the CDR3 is TGTGCCAGCAGCTCCCCGGGGACCCGGGAGACCCAGTACTTC.